The TCR beta chain under discussion was sequenced for a study of OX40 agonist ivuxolimab in advanced cancers. For the study at large: Mean age approximately 59 years, range about 20 to 79; around 80% male. Of the participants, 40% to 50% had some prior anti-PD-1, anti-PD-L1 or anti-CTLA-4 therapy, which was allowed. In three patients, partial responses were observed, one with hepatocellular carcinoma and two with cutaneous melanoma.

Sequencing used immunoSEQ multiplex PCR; TCRdb keeps in-frame clones, though not all of them. The sample holds tens of thousands of clones, 75% to 80% seen once. Findings and limits, study-wide: At 0.1 to 3.0 mg/kg and by week 6, clonal expansion occurred in CD4+ and CD8+ blood T cells.

The V end lost 2 bases, the J end lost 7 bases, and 13 bases lay between the germline ends. The CDR3 sequence is 14 residues long. Per the germline V gene, CDR1 is SGHRS and CDR2 is YFSETQ. This clone was recorded once. Its cognate antigen is unknown. The receptor comes from an adult with an advanced solid tumor such as melanoma, head and neck, liver or kidney cancer. The chain is built from TRBV5-1 and TRBJ2-1, with TRBD2 as a possible D gene (5 bases). This sample comprised CD4+ or CD8+ T cells sorted from blood, obtained in a trial of the OX40 agonist ivuxolimab. The CDR3 loop is CASSFRLLGNEQFF. The CDR3 region has the DNA TGCGCCAGCAGCTTCCGACTACTAGGGAATGAGCAGTTCTTC.